The 7 T cell receptor beta chains reported below all come from one sample, sequenced in a study of T cell clonotyping in hematopoietic cell transplantation. The method was immunoSEQ multiplex PCR; TCRdb's version includes in-frame clones alone and lacks a portion of them. The table shows 5,500 to 7,500 clones, with approximately 96% occurring only once. The sequences come from PBMCs, collected 30 days after allogeneic stem cell transplant. Receptor source: a male patient aged 40 to 55 who had an allogeneic stem cell transplant from a related donor, so the T cells may come from the graft donor. Some clones in this sample may be carry-over from other donors' samples.

This sequence joins TRBV5-1 and TRBJ2-5; possibly TRBD1 for D (6 bases). The CDR3 extends over 15 amino acids. Trimming cost V 0 bases and J 2 bases, with 11 bases left between them. Germline CDR1 reads SGHRS; CDR2 reads YFSETQ. CDR3 nucleotides: TGCGCCAGCAGCTTGGGAACAGGGCGACAAGAGACCCAGTACTTC. Translation gives CASSLGTGRQETQYF.

This clone appeared a single time. This chain connects TRBV10-3 to TRBJ2-2; D not resolved. The V end lost 2 bases, the J end lost 5 bases, and 9 bases lay between the germline ends. The CDR3 consists of 14 residues. The germline gives CDR1 ENHRY, CDR2 SYGVKD. CDR3 coding DNA: TGTGCCATCAGTGAGAGCTCCGGGACCGGGGAGCTGTTTTTT. Translated, it gives CAISESSGTGELFF.

The chain recombines TRBV19 with TRBJ2-2, with D unresolved. CDR3 length: 14 residues. The V gene's germline CDR1 is LNHDA and CDR2 SQIVND (reference sequence). Trimming cost V 5 bases and J 0 bases, with 7 bases left between them. The CDR3 loop reads CASSLSSNTGELFF. The DNA of the CDR3 is TGTGCCAGTAGTCTGTCCTCGAACACCGGGGAGCTGTTTTTT.

The V call is TRBV10-3, the J call TRBJ1-5, with D uncertain. The CDR3 extends over 15 amino acids. Trimming stripped 2 bases from V and 2 bases from J, with 10 bases between. The V gene's germline CDR1 is ENHRY and CDR2 SYGVKD. CDR3 loop: CAISENGGGNQPQHF. CDR3 nucleotide sequence: TGTGCCATCAGTGAGAACGGTGGGGGCAATCAGCCCCAGCATTTT.

The count of this clone is one. V gene TRBV5-1 combines with J gene TRBJ1-1; 7 positions agree with TRBD1. This CDR3 comprises 15 residues. V lost 2 bases and J lost 2; bases outside the gene matches: 6. Germline CDR1 and CDR2: SGHRS and YFSETQ. The CDR3 region is CASSFGQEANTEAFF. The CDR3 DNA follows: TGCGCCAGCAGCTTCGGACAGGAGGCTAACACTGAAGCTTTCTTT.

Here the CDR3 reads CASSLGEGANGYTF. CDR3 in DNA: TGTGCCAGCAGCTTAGGTGAGGGGGCGAATGGCTACACCTTC. The chain uses TRBV7-6 and TRBJ1-2, with TRBD1 matching 7 bases. The CDR3 has 14 residues. From germline, CDR1 is SGHVS and CDR2 FNYEAQ. The junction had 5 bases not matched to a gene; V was cut back by 1 base and J by 6 bases.

The genes are TRBV7-2 and TRBJ1-2; no clear D gene. The germline V and J ends were trimmed by 1 base and 4 bases, with 7 bases remaining between them. The CDR3 covers 13 residues. The V gene's germline CDR1 is SGHTA and CDR2 FQGNSA. DNA for the CDR3: TGTGCCAGCAGCTTAGTGGGTAGCTATGGCTACACCTTC. Protein sequence: CASSLVGSYGYTF.